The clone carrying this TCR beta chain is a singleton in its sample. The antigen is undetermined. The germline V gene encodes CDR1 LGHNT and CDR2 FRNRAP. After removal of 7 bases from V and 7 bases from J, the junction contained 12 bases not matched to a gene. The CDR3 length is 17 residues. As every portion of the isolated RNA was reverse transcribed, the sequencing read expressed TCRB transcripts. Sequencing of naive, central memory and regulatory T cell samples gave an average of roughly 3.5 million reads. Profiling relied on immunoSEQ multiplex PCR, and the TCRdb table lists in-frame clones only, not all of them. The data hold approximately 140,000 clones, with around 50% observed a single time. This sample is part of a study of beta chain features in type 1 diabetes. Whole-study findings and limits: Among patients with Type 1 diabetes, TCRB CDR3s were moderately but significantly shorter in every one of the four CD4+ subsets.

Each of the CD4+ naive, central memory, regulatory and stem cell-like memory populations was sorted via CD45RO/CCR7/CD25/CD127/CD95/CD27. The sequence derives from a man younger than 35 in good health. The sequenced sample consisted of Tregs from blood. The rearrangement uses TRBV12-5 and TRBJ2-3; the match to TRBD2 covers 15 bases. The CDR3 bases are TGTGCTAGTGCCAATTCCGGGACTAGCGGGGGGTACCATACGCAGTATTTT. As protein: CASANSGTSGGYHTQYF.